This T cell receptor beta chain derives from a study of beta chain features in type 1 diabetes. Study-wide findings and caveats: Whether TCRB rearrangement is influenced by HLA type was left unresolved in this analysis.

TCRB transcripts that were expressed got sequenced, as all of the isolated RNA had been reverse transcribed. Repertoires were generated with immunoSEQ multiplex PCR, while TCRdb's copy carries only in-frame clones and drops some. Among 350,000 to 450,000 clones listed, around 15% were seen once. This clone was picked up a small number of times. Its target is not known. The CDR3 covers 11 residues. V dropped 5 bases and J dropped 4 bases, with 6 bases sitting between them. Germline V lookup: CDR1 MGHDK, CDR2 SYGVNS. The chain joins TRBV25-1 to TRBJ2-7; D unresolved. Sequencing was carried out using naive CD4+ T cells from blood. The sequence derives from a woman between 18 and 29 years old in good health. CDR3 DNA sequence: TGTGCCAGCAGTACGGGTTACGAGCAGTACTTC. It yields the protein CASSTGYEQYF.